A selection of T cell receptor beta chains follows, all from one sample in a study of blood T cell repertoires in COVID-19. Clones were read by immunoSEQ multiplex PCR, and TCRdb kept only the in-frame ones, dropping some. Of 150,000 to 200,000 clones detected, more than 85% appear once; the ten largest clones hold 7%. Sequencing was carried out using peripheral blood. The receptor source for this set is a woman of 80 years or more in a cohort sampled during active or convalescent COVID-19. Each CDR3 is given with its conserved first and last residue. A D gene is named only where the DNA matches it firmly. Size is omitted from some rows. Given values are once, few, many or a class for expanded clones.

j_gene,v_gene,abundance,d_gene,CDR3aa,CDR3nt
TRBJ1-1,TRBV21-1,NA,NA,CASSKSLDSNTEAFF,TGTGCCAGCAGCAAATCTTTGGACAGTAACACTGAAGCTTTCTTT
TRBJ2-7,TRBV7-9,NA,NA,CASSFFSDTYEQYF,TGTGCCAGCAGCTTTTTTTCGGACACCTACGAGCAGTACTTC
TRBJ2-5,TRBV29-1,NA,NA,CSVRDSDQETQYF,TGCAGCGTTCGTGACAGTGACCAAGAGACCCAGTACTTC
TRBJ1-1,TRBV30,NA,NA,CAWSVRRVDPEAFF,TGTGCCTGGAGTGTTCGCAGGGTGGACCCTGAAGCTTTCTTT
TRBJ2-1,TRBV10-3,NA,NA,CAISEVLNNEQFF,TGTGCCATCAGTGAGGTACTAAACAATGAGCAGTTCTTC
TRBJ2-1,TRBV18,NA,TRBD2,CASHPGLYNEQFF,TGTGCCAGCCACCCGGGACTATACAATGAGCAGTTCTTC
TRBJ1-1,TRBV4-1,NA,NA,CASSRNRDPDTEAFF,TGCGCCAGCAGCCGGAACAGGGACCCGGACACTGAAGCTTTCTTT
TRBJ2-2,TRBV6-6,NA,TRBD1,CASKDRAAGELFF,TGTGCCAGCAAGGACAGGGCAGCCGGGGAGCTGTTTTTT
TRBJ2-4,TRBV28,NA,NA,CASSSQGLAKNIQYF,TGTGCCAGCAGTTCCCAGGGGCTCGCCAAAAACATTCAGTACTTC
TRBJ1-5,TRBV28,NA,TRBD1,CASRSRGDQPQHF,TGTGCCAGCAGGTCCAGGGGGGATCAGCCCCAGCATTTT
TRBJ2-1,TRBV24-1,NA,TRBD1,CATSDRTGGAYNEQFF,TGTGCCACCAGTGACCGAACAGGGGGCGCGTACAATGAGCAGTTCTTC
TRBJ1-1,TRBV3-1/TRBV3-2,NA,TRBD1,CASSQGPGGSGAFF,TGTGCCAGCAGCCAAGGTCCAGGGGGGTCTGGAGCTTTCTTT
TRBJ1-1,TRBV3-1/TRBV3-2,NA,TRBD1,CASSLNRGQNTEAFF,TGTGCCAGCAGCTTAAACAGGGGCCAGAACACTGAAGCTTTCTTT
TRBJ2-1,TRBV5-4,NA,TRBD1,CASSLTGAYNEQFF,TGTGCCAGCAGCCTGACAGGGGCCTACAATGAGCAGTTCTTC
TRBJ1-1,TRBV24-1,NA,TRBD1,CATRRGGSGTEAFF,TGTGCCACCAGGCGAGGGGGCTCTGGCACTGAAGCTTTCTTT
TRBJ1-2,TRBV30,NA,NA,CAWSGVGGSGGYTF,TGTGCCTGGAGCGGGGTCGGGGGGAGCGGTGGCTACACCTTC
TRBJ2-5,TRBV10-1,NA,NA,CASSEARGKLETQYF,TGCGCCAGCAGTGAGGCGCGGGGCAAACTAGAGACCCAGTACTTC
TRBJ2-5,TRBV20-1,NA,NA,CSASRLFQETQYF,TGCAGTGCTAGTCGACTGTTCCAAGAGACCCAGTACTTC
TRBJ2-7,TRBV6-5,NA,TRBD1,CASTRGQGPYEQYF,TGTGCCAGCACCCGGGGACAGGGTCCCTACGAGCAGTACTTC
TRBJ1-2,TRBV6-6,NA,NA,CASSYSLVTENYGYTF,TGTGCCAGCAGTTACTCCCTAGTGACAGAGAACTATGGCTACACCTTC
TRBJ1-6,TRBV18,NA,NA,CASSPGLSSYNSPLHF,TGTGCCAGCTCACCAGGACTGAGCTCCTATAATTCACCCCTCCACTTT
TRBJ1-1,TRBV6-2/TRBV6-3,NA,TRBD1,CASSYQPGQLNTEAFF,TGTGCCAGCAGTTACCAACCGGGACAGCTGAACACTGAAGCTTTCTTT
TRBJ2-6,TRBV18,NA,TRBD1,CASSQRGQGDISGANVLTF,TGTGCCAGCTCACAACGAGGACAGGGGGATATTTCTGGGGCCAACGTCCTGACTTTC
TRBJ2-1,TRBV6-6,NA,NA,CASREDSNSGEQFF,TGTGCCAGCAGGGAAGACTCAAACAGCGGTGAGCAGTTCTTC
TRBJ1-2,TRBV3-1/TRBV3-2,NA,NA,CASSRPGDYGYTF,TGTGCCAGCAGCCGCCCGGGAGACTATGGCTACACCTTC
TRBJ2-1,TRBV24-1,NA,NA,CATSGGTLEGNEQFF,TGTGCCACCAGTGGCGGGACCTTAGAGGGCAATGAGCAGTTCTTC
TRBJ2-3,TRBV6-5,once,TRBD2,CASSYSWTPGGDTQYF,TGTGCCAGCAGTTACAGCTGGACCCCGGGGGGTGATACGCAGTATTTT
TRBJ2-5,TRBV18,NA,TRBD2,CASSPSGAGETQYF,TGTGCCAGCTCACCTAGCGGGGCAGGAGAGACCCAGTACTTC
TRBJ1-1,TRBV6-6,NA,TRBD1,CASSWPGQATEAFF,TGTGCCAGCAGTTGGCCCGGACAGGCCACTGAAGCTTTCTTT
TRBJ2-3,TRBV4-1,once,NA,CASSQDPASGAGARDTQYF,TGCGCCAGCAGCCAAGACCCCGCTAGCGGTGCGGGGGCGCGCGATACGCAGTATTTT
TRBJ2-1,TRBV7-9,NA,NA,CASSSDWAQPTYNEQFF,TGTGCCAGCAGTTCCGATTGGGCCCAACCGACCTACAATGAGCAGTTCTTC
TRBJ2-7,TRBV9,NA,NA,CASSVGQVGSYEQYF,TGTGCCAGCAGCGTAGGGCAGGTTGGGAGCTACGAGCAGTACTTC
TRBJ2-3,TRBV7-2,NA,NA,CASSGGSTDTQYF,TGTGCCAGCTCAGGGGGGAGCACAGATACGCAGTATTTT
TRBJ2-1,TRBV12-3/TRBV12-4,NA,TRBD2,CASSRAGVNEQFF,TGTGCCAGCAGTCGGGCGGGGGTGAATGAGCAGTTCTTC
TRBJ1-1,TRBV12-3/TRBV12-4,few,NA,CASSLMGAEAFF,TGTGCCAGCAGTTTAATGGGGGCAGAAGCTTTCTTT
TRBJ2-2,TRBV28,NA,TRBD1,CASRDRGRGTGELFF,TGTGCCAGCAGGGACAGGGGGCGCGGAACCGGGGAGCTGTTTTTT
TRBJ2-3,TRBV11-3,NA,TRBD1,CASSYLEHRGGDTQYF,TGTGCCAGCAGCTACCTGGAGCACAGGGGCGGAGATACGCAGTATTTT
TRBJ2-5,TRBV5-4,once,TRBD2,CASSLAFSSGQETQYF,TGTGCCAGCAGCTTGGCCTTCTCTAGCGGTCAAGAGACCCAGTACTTC
TRBJ1-1,TRBV11-2,NA,NA,CASSLGQGNTEAFF,TGTGCCAGCAGCTTGGGCCAGGGGAACACTGAAGCTTTCTTT
TRBJ2-7,TRBV27,few,TRBD1,CASSPTPTGWVSYEQYF,TGTGCCAGCAGCCCCACACCGACAGGGTGGGTCTCCTACGAGCAGTACTTC
TRBJ2-2,TRBV5-5,NA,NA,CASAGLTRNTGELFF,TGTGCCAGCGCCGGGTTAACGAGAAACACCGGGGAGCTGTTTTTT
TRBJ2-1,TRBV29-1,NA,NA,CSVARTRFGEQFF,TGCAGCGTCGCCCGGACTCGGTTTGGTGAGCAGTTCTTC
TRBJ2-1,TRBV5-4,NA,TRBD2,CASSLRLAGVNEQFF,TGTGCCAGCAGCTTGCGACTAGCGGGAGTAAATGAGCAGTTCTTC
TRBJ1-6,TRBV27,NA,NA,CASSWGQNNSPLHF,TGTGCCAGCAGCTGGGGACAAAATAATTCACCCCTCCACTTT
TRBJ1-4,TRBV5-1,NA,NA,CASKMDSTNEKLFF,TGCGCCAGCAAAATGGACAGCACTAATGAAAAACTGTTTTTT
TRBJ2-5,TRBV15,NA,NA,CATSRGESQYF,TGTGCCACCAGCAGAGGGGAGAGCCAGTACTTC
TRBJ1-1,TRBV5-5,NA,NA,CASSFSGTEAFF,TGTGCCAGCAGCTTCTCCGGGACTGAAGCTTTCTTT
TRBJ2-1,TRBV6-6,NA,TRBD2,CASRISGRGNNEQFF,TGTGCCAGCAGGATTAGCGGGAGGGGAAACAATGAGCAGTTCTTC